This TCR beta chain was recorded in a study of PD-1 blockade in classical Hodgkin lymphoma. On the study more broadly: The study gave patients nivolumab 3 mg/kg intravenously every 2 weeks.

Using immunoSEQ multiplex PCR, the repertoire was profiled, and TCRdb retains in-frame clones only, with some absent. Of tens of thousands of clones listed, more than 80% are singletons. A remark on this clone: Its antigen remains unidentified.

Time point reported: cycle 4 day 1 (C4D1), after more than 5 weeks of nivolumab. Following autologous stem cell transplantation, relapse occurred in every patient, and exposure to brentuximab vedotin varied. Findings and limits, study-wide: Reported baseline diversity: healthy donors highest, relapsed/refractory patients lowest. Complete responders had baseline diversity similar to newly diagnosed patients.

Sequencing was performed on peripheral blood mononuclear cells (PBMCs), taken before the fourth cycle of nivolumab. The clonotype originates from a human donor with classical Hodgkin lymphoma.

The CDR3 nucleotides read TGTGCCAGCAGTTACGCTAGCAGGGGTTACGAGCAGTACTTC. This codes for CASSYASRGYEQYF. The chain is built from TRBV6-5 and TRBJ2-7; perhaps TRBD1 as D (6 bases). V was shortened by 2 bases and J by 4 bases, with 12 bases between the two germline ends. CDR3 length: 14 amino acids. CDR1 and CDR2 from the germline V gene are MNHEY and SVGAGI.